A selection of T cell receptor beta chains follows, all from one sample in a study of cytomegalovirus exposure and HLA in healthy donors. This table comes from immunoSEQ multiplex PCR, and its TCRdb copy is limited to in-frame clones, with some not included. The data contain roughly 140,000 clones, about 72% of them singletons. The material sequenced was PBMCs. These receptor sequences come from a man aged 40-55 years in good health and CMV-seronegative. CDR3s include the opening cysteine and the closing phenylalanine or tryptophan. A D gene is named only where the DNA matches it firmly. Size is omitted from some rows. Given values are once, few, many or a class for expanded clones.

CDR3 DNA	CDR3 protein	V gene	J gene	D gene	clone size
TGTGCCAGCAGCTTAGGACTCAATCAGCCCCAGCATTTT	CASSLGLNQPQHF	TRBV11-1	TRBJ1-5	-	once
TGTGCCAGCAGCTTGCGAACGGGTGGCTACACCTTC	CASSLRTGGYTF	TRBV5-4	TRBJ1-2	-	-
TGCGCCACCCCGACGGGGACAAAATTAAATCAGCCCCAGCATTTT	CATPTGTKLNQPQHF	TRBV5-1	TRBJ1-5	-	-
TGTGCCAGCAGCCCAGGACTACAGTCCCACTATGGCTACACCTTC	CASSPGLQSHYGYTF	TRBV5-6	TRBJ1-2	-	-
TGTGCCAGCAGCCAAGAGAGGGGGGGGGCCGAGCAGTACTTC	CASSQERGGAEQYF	TRBV4-2	TRBJ2-7	-	once
TGTGCCAGCAGCGACAGCAGGGGCTTTAGGAATGAGCAGTTCTTC	CASSDSRGFRNEQFF	TRBV25-1	TRBJ2-1	-	-
TGTGCCAGCAGTTCCCCGGGTTTTCGGGAGGGCCAGTACGAGCAGTACTTC	CASSSPGFREGQYEQYF	TRBV28	TRBJ2-7	TRBD2	-
TGTGCCAGCAGCCGAGGACAGGGGGCGCTTGGTTCCTGGAGCTCCTATAATTCACCCCTCCACTTT	CASSRGQGALGSWSSYNSPLHF	TRBV7-6	TRBJ1-6	TRBD1	-
TGTGCCAGCAGTCCGGAACAGGGGAGCAATCAGCCCCAGCATTTT	CASSPEQGSNQPQHF	TRBV28	TRBJ1-5	TRBD1	-
TGTGCCAGCAGCCGGGATCCCCTGGGCGGAAAACTGTTTTTT	CASSRDPLGGKLFF	TRBV7-2	TRBJ1-4	-	-
TGTGCCAGCAGTCAGGGTAAAGGTGGGGCCAACGTCCTGACTTTC	CASSQGKGGANVLTF	TRBV6-4	TRBJ2-6	-	few
TGTGCCAGCAGGATACAGGGGAACGGGCAGCCCCAGCATTTT	CASRIQGNGQPQHF	TRBV28	TRBJ1-5	TRBD1	few
TGTGCCAGCAGTTACCACGAGCGAGCGAAGACCTACGAGCAGTACTTC	CASSYHERAKTYEQYF	TRBV6-5	TRBJ2-7	-	once
TGTGCCTGGATGGGCCCGGGGCAGGGGGCCCGGGAGACCCAGTACTTC	CAWMGPGQGARETQYF	TRBV30	TRBJ2-5	TRBD1	-
TGTGCCAGCAGCTTCGCCGGTGCAACTAATGAAAAACTGTTTTTT	CASSFAGATNEKLFF	TRBV5-6	TRBJ1-4	-	few
TGTGCCAGCAGCTTGTTGGGGACTCTTCCCTACGAGCAGTACTTC	CASSLLGTLPYEQYF	TRBV5-4	TRBJ2-7	-	few
TGTGCCAGCAGCTTGAGTAGCGGGAGTTCAGATACGCAGTATTTT	CASSLSSGSSDTQYF	TRBV5-4	TRBJ2-3	TRBD2	once
TGTGCCAGCAGCAGGGGACAGCGCTCTGGAAACACCATATATTTT	CASSRGQRSGNTIYF	TRBV6-5	TRBJ1-3	TRBD1	few
TGTGCCGGACAGGGGACTGGAAACACCATATATTTT	CAGQGTGNTIYF	TRBV2	TRBJ1-3	TRBD1	-